The clone carrying this TCR beta chain was found once. CDR1 MDHEN and CDR2 SYDVKM come from the germline V gene. This CDR3 comprises 16 residues. V lost 5 bases to trimming and J lost 3 bases, with 19 bases between them. This specimen comes from a study of blood T cell repertoires in COVID-19. Across the whole study: From T cells, B-cell-depleted T cells, or PBMCs came the material, which was cDNA or gDNA.

Individuals aged roughly 18 to 95 years were recruited from 24 US areas. Cohort assignment relied on participant-reported clinical history. In the original analysis: Amplification of reference gene primers provided the estimated nucleated cell counts. The repertoire was sequenced with immunoSEQ multiplex PCR; TCRdb's copy has only in-frame clones and lacks some. The DNA was the basis for D and trimming; V, J and clone size are from that table. The sample consists of 150,000 to 200,000 clones, approximately 88% of them appearing once. J is TRBJ1-2 and V is TRBV28; D might be TRBD1 (6 bases). The receptor was derived from a man in his 70s who had been exposed to COVID-19. Material: PBMCs or T cells enriched from blood (not recorded which). CDR3 in DNA: TGTGCCAGCAGTAAATCGGGGACACCACGGGACTATGGCTACACCTTC. The encoded protein is CASSKSGTPRDYGYTF.